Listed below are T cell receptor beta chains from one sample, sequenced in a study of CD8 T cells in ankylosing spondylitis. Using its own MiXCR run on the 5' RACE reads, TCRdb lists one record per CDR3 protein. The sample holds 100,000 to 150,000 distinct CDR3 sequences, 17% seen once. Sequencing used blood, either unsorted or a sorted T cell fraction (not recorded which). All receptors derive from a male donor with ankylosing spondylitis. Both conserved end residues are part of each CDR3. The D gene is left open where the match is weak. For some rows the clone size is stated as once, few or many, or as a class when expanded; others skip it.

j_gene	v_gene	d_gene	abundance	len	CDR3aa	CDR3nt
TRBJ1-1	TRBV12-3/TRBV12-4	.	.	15	CATDGPMKMNTEAFF	TGTGCCACGGACGGACCGATGAAGATGAACACTGAAGCTTTCTTT
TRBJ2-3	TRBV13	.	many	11	CASSTADTQYF	TGTGCCAGCAGTACAGCAGATACGCAGTATTTT
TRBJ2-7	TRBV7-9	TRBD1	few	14	CASSFPGQDYEQYF	TGTGCCAGCAGCTTCCCGGGACAGGACTACGAGCAGTACTTC
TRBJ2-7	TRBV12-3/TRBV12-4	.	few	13	CASSVAQTYEQYF	TGTGCCAGCAGCGTAGCACAGACCTACGAGCAGTACTTC
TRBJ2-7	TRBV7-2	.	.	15	CASSFEGPGTYEQYF	TGTGCCAGCAGCTTTGAGGGCCCGGGGACCTACGAGCAGTACTTC
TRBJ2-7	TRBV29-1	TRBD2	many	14	CSAELAGGGYEQYF	TGCAGCGCAGAACTAGCGGGAGGAGGATACGAGCAGTACTTC
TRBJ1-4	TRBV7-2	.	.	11	CASSLDEKLFF	TGTGCCAGCAGCTTGGATGAAAAACTGTTTTTT
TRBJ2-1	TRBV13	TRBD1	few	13	CASSRDSLNEQFF	TGTGCCAGCAGCCGGGACAGCCTGAATGAGCAGTTCTTC
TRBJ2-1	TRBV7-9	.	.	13	CASSRDPLGEQFF	TGTGCCAGCAGCAGGGACCCCCTCGGTGAGCAGTTCTTC
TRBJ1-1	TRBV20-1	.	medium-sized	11	CSARFNTEAFF	TGCAGTGCTAGGTTCAACACTGAAGCTTTCTTT
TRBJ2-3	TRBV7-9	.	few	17	CASIPGIGGRPGDTQYF	TGTGCCAGCATCCCGGGGATTGGGGGTCGGCCGGGAGATACGCAGTATTTT
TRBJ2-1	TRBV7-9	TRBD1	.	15	CASSLDGQGGNEQFF	TGTGCCAGCAGCTTAGATGGACAGGGGGGAAATGAGCAGTTCTTC